This TCR beta chain was obtained from a study of T cells in Graves' hyperthyroidism and ophthalmopathy. Regions amplified from RNA transcripts were the TCR beta CDR3 regions. RT-PCR in the first round (using the HTBI primer set) targeted the TCR CDR3. TCRdb re-called the multiplex PCR reads with MiXCR, one entry per CDR3 protein. The sample shows 300,000 or so distinct CDR3 sequences, around 20% of them seen only once. Thyroid ultrasound, orbital computed tomography, clinical symptoms, and serum thyroxine and TRAb underpinned diagnoses. PBMCs stemmed from 10 ml fresh peripheral blood. The CDR3 runs 14 residues. Germline loops: CDR1 ENHRY, CDR2 SYGVKD. V shed 4 bases, J shed 2 bases, and the junction held 3 bases outside the gene matches. This clonotype was detected only once. Its matching antigen is unknown. Regarding the study as a whole: Among thyroid clonotypes expanded above 0.001, most also appeared in blood.

The chain uses TRBV10-3 and TRBJ2-5; 8 bases fit TRBD1. The sequence was obtained from a woman between 45 and 65 years old with Graves' hyperthyroidism. Source material: blood. The DNA of the CDR3 is TGTGCCATCAGTGGGAACAGGGGGCAAGAGACCCAGTACTTC. As protein: CAISGNRGQETQYF.